The 3 T cell receptor beta chains listed next were all sequenced from one sample in a study of shared clonotypes between healthy human individuals. Naive CD8 isolation took CD45RO-negative cells positively selected for CCR7 and excluded terminally differentiated effector memory CD45RA+ cells. The assay was immunoSEQ multiplex PCR, and TCRdb's table has in-frame clones only and misses some. The repertoire holds about 2 million clones, with about 95% as singletons. Specimen: naive CD8+ T cells sorted from blood. The source of these receptors is a man aged 18 to 29 in good health.

The chain carries TRBV15 and TRBJ1-6; no firm D call. Germline-derived CDR1 and CDR2 are LNHNV and YYDKDF (reference sequence). The CDR3 runs 13 residues. V was trimmed by 5 bases and J by 8 bases, leaving 10 bases between them. CDR3 DNA sequence: TGTGCCACCAGCCACGGTCGGGATTCACCCCTCCACTTT. This encodes CATSHGRDSPLHF.

The chain couples TRBV28 to TRBJ1-1; D may be TRBD1 (5 bases). Trimming took 3 bases from V and 6 from J, leaving 17 bases between them. The CDR3 has 15 amino acids. The germline V gene has CDR1 MDHEN and CDR2 SYDVKM. The CDR3 DNA reads as TGTGCCAGCAGTTTTCGGTCCGACAGAGACCCTGAAGCTTTCTTT. Amino acid sequence: CASSFRSDRDPEAFF.

V and J are TRBV10-2 and TRBJ2-1; D remains unclear. V was trimmed by 6 bases and J by 8 bases, leaving 8 bases between them. This CDR3 spans 11 amino acids. CDR1 is WSHSY and CDR2 is SAAADI in the germline V gene. For the CDR3, the DNA is TGCGCCAGCAGGCAAGGGTATGAGCAGTTCTTC. It translates to CASRQGYEQFF.